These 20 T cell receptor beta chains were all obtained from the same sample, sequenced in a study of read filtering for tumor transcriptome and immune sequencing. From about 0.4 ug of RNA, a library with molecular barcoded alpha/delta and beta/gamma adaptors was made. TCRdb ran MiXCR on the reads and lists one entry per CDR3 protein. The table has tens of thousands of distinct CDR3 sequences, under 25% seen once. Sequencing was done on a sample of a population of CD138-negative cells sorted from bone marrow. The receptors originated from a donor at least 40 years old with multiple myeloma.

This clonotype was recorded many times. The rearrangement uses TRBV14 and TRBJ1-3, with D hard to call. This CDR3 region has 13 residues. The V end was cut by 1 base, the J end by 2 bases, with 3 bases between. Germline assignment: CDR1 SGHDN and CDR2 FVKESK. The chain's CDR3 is CASSQGTGNTIYF. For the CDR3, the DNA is TGTGCCAGCAGCCAAGGGACTGGAAACACCATATATTTT.

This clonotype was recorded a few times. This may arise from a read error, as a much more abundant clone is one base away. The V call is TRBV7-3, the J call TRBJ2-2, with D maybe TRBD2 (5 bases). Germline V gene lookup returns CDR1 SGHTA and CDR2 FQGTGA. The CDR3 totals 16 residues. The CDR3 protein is CASSLNARRNTGELSF. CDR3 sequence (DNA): TGTGCCAGCAGCTTAAACGCCAGGAGGAACACCGGGGAGCTGTCTTTT.

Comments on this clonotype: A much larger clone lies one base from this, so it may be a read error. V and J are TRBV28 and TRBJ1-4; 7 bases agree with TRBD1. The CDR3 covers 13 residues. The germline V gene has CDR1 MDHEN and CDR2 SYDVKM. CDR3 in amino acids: CASKGQINEKLLF. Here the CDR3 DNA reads TGTGCCAGTAAGGGACAGATTAATGAAAAACTGCTTTTT. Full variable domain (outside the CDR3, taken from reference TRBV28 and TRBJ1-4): DVKVTQSSRYLVKRTGEKVFLECVQDMDHENMFWYRQDPGLGLRLIYFSYDVKMKEKGDIPEGYSVSREKKERFSLILESASTNQTSMYLCASKGQINEKLLFGSGTQLSVL.

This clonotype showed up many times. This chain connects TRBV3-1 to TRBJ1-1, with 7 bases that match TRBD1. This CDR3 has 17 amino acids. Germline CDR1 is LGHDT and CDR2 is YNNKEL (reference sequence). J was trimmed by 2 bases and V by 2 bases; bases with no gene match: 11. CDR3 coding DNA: TGTGCCAGCAGCCAACTCCCACAGGGGAGGATAAACACTGAAGCTTTCTTT. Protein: CASSQLPQGRINTEAFF.

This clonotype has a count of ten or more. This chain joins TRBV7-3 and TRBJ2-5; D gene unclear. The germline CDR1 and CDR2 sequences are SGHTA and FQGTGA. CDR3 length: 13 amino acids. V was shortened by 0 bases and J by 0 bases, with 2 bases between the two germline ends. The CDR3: CASSLTYQETQYF. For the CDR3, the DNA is TGTGCCAGCAGCTTAACGTACCAAGAGACCCAGTACTTC. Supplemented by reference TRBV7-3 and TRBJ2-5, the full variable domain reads GAGVSQTPSNKVTEKGKYVELRCDPISGHTALYWYRQSLGQGPEFLIYFQGTGAADDSGLPNDRFFAVRPEGSVSTLKIQRTERGDSAVYLCASSLTYQETQYFGPGTRLLVL.

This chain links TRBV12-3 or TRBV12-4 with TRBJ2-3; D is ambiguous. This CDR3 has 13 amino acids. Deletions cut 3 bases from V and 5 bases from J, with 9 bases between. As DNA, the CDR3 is TGTGCCAGCAGTTTTAACAGCGTAGATACGCAGTATTTT. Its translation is CASSFNSVDTQYF.

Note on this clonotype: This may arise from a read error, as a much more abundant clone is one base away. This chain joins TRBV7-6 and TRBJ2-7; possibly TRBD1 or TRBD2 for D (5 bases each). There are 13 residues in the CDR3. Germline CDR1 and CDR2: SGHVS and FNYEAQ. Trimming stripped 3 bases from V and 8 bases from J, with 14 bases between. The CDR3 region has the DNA TGTGCCAGCAGCTTCCGGGGCCGACTCCAGCAGTACTTC. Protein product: CASSFRGRLQQYF.

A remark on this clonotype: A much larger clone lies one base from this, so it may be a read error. The CDR3 here is CASSSGQATDAQYF. The CDR3 DNA is TGTGCCAGCAGCTCCGGACAGGCCACAGATGCGCAGTATTTT. The chain employs TRBV7-3 and TRBJ2-3; 7 nucleotides match TRBD1. The V gene's germline CDR1 is SGHTA and CDR2 FQGTGA. The CDR3 loop spans 14 amino acids.

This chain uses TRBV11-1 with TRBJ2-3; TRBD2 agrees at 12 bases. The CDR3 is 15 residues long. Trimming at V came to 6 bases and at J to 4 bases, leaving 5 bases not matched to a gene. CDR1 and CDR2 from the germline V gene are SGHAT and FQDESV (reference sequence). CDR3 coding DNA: TGTGCCAGCAGTTCCGGACTAGCGGGACCAGATACGCAGTATTTT. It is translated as CASSSGLAGPDTQYF.

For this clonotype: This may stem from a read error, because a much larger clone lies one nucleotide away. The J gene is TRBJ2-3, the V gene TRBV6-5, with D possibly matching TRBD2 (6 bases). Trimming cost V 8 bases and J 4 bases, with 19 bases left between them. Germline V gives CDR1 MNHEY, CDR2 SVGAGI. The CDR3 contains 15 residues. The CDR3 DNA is TGTGCCAGCGGTCTCCGGGAGTACGGCGCAGATACGCAGTATTTT. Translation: CASGLREYGADTQYF.

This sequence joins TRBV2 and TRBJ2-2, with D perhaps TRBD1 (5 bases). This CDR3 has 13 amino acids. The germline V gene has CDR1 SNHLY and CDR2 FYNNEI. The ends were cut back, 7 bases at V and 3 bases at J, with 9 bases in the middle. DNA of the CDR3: TGTGCCAGCAAAAGGGGCCACACCGGGGAGCTGTTTTTT. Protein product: CASKRGHTGELFF.

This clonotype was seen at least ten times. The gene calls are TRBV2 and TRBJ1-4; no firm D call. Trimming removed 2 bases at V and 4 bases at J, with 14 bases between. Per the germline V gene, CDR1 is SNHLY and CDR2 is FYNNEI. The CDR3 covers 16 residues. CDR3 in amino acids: CASSENPPGSNEKLFF. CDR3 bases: TGTGCCAGCAGTGAAAATCCACCTGGGAGTAATGAAAAACTGTTTTTT.

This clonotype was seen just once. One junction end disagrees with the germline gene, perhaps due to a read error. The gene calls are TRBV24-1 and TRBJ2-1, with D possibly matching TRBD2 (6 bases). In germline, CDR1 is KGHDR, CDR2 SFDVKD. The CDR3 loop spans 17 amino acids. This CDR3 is CASSDSSKTGAYNEQFF. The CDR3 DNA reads TGTGCCTCCAGTGATTCATCTAAGACGGGAGCCTACAATGAGCAGTTCTTC.

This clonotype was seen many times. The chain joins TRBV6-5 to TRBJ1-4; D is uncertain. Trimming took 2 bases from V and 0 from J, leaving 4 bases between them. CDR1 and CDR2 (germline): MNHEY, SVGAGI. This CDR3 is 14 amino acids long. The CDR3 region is CASSYSATNEKLFF. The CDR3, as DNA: TGTGCCAGCAGTTACAGTGCAACTAATGAAAAACTGTTTTTT.

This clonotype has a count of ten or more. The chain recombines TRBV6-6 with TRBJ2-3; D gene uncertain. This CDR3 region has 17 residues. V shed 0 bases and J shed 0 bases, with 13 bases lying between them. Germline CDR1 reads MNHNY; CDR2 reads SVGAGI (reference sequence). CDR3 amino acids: CASSYSAGRTSTDTQYF. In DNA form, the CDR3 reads TGTGCCAGCAGTTACTCCGCCGGAAGAACTAGCACAGATACGCAGTATTTT.

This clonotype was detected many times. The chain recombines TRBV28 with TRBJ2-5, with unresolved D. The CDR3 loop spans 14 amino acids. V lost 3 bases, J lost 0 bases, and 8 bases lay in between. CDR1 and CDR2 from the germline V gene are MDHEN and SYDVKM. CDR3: CASSLRKYQETQYF. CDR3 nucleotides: TGTGCCAGCAGTTTGAGGAAGTACCAAGAGACCCAGTACTTC.

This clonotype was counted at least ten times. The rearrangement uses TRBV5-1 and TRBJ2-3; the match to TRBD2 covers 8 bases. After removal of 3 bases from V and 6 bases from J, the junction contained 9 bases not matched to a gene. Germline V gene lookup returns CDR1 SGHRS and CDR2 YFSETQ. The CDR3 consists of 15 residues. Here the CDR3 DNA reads TGCGCCAGCAGCTGGACCGGGACTAGATTTGATACGCAGTATTTT. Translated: CASSWTGTRFDTQYF.

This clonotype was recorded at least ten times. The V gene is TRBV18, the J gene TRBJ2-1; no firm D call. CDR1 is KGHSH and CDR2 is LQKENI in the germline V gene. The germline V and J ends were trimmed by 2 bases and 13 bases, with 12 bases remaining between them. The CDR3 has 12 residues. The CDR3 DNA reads TGTGCCAGCTCACCATTCAATACAGATCAGTTCTTC. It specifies CASSPFNTDQFF.

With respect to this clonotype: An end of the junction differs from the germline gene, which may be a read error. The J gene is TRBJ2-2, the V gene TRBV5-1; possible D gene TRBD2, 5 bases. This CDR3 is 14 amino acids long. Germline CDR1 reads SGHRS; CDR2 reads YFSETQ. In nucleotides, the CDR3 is TGCGCCAGCAGCGGCGTTAGTCACACCGGGGAGCTGTTTTTC. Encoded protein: CASSGVSHTGELFF.

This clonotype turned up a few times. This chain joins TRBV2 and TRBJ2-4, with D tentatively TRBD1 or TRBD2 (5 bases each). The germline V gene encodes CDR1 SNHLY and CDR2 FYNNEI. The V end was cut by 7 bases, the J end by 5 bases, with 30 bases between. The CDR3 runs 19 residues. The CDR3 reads CASIMRPLGTSRRENIQYF. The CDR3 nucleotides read TGTGCCAGCATCATGAGGCCCCTAGGGACCTCAAGAAGGGAAAACATTCAGTACTTC. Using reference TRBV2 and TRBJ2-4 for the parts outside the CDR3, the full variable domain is EPEVTQTPSHQVTQMGQEVILRCVPISNHLYFYWYRQILGQKVEFLVSFYNNEISEKSEIFDDQFSVERPDGSNFTLKIRSTKLEDSAMYFCASIMRPLGTSRRENIQYFGAGTRLSVL.